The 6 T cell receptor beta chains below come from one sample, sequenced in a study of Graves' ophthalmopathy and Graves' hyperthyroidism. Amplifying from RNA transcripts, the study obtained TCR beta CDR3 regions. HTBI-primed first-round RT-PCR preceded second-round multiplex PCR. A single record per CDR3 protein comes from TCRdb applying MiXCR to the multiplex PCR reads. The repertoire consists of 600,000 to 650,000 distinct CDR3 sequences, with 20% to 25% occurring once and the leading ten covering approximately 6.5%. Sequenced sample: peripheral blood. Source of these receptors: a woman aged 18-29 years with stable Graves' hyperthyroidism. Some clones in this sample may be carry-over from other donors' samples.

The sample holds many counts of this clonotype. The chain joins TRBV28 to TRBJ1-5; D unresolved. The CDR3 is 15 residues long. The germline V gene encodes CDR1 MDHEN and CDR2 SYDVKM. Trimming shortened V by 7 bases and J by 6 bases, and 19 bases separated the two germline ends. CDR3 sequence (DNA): TGTGCCAGCACCTCACCCCCGGGCAAGGGTCAGCCCCAGCATTTT. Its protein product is CASTSPPGKGQPQHF. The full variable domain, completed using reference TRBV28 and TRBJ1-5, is DVKVTQSSRYLVKRTGEKVFLECVQDMDHENMFWYRQDPGLGLRLIYFSYDVKMKEKGDIPEGYSVSREKKERFSLILESASTNQTSMYLCASTSPPGKGQPQHFGDGTRLSIL.

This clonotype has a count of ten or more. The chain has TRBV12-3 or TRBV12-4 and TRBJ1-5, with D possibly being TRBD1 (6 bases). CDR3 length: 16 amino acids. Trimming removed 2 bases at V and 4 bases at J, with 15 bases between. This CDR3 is CASSLTGSGQNQPQHF. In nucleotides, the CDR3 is TGTGCCAGCAGTTTAACAGGGAGTGGGCAGAATCAGCCCCAGCATTTT.

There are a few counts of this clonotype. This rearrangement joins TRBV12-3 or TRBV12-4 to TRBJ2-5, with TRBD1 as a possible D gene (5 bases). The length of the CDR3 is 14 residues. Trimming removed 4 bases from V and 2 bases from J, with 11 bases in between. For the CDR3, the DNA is TGTGCCAGCAGTTATGGGGCGTTACAAGAGACCCAGTACTTC. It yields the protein CASSYGALQETQYF.

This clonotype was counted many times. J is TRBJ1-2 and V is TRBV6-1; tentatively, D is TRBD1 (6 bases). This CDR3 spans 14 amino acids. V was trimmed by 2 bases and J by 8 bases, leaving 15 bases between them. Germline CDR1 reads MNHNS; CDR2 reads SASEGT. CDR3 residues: CASSEPGQFIGYTF. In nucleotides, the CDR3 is TGTGCCAGCAGTGAACCCGGACAGTTTATAGGCTACACCTTC.

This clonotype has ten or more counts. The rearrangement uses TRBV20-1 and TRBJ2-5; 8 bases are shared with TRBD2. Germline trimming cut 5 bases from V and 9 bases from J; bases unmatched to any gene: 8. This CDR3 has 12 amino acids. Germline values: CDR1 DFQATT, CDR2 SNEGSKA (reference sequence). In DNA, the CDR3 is TGCAGTGCTGGGGGACTAGTGGTTTCCCAGTACTTC. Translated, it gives CSAGGLVVSQYF.

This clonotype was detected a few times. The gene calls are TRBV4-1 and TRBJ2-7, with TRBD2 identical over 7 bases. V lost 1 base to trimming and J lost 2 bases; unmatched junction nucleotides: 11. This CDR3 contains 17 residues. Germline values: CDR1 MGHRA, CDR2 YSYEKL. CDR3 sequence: CASSQVRPAGEPYEQYF. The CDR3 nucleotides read TGCGCCAGCAGCCAAGTTAGGCCCGCGGGGGAGCCCTACGAGCAGTACTTC.